The 32 T cell receptor beta chains below come from one sample, sequenced in a study of cytomegalovirus exposure and HLA in healthy donors (TCRdb year 2017). Receptor libraries were prepared by the immunoSEQ multiplex PCR assay. As stored in TCRdb, this immuneACCESS dataset retains in-frame rearrangements with V and J assigned. A fraction of the clones does not appear; measured against another copy, unresolved V genes explain less than half of the discrepancy, and the remainder lacks a known reason. The sample table records about 150,000 clones; about 86% of these occur just once. The leading ten clones occupy approximately 2.2% of the sample. The sample comprised PBMCs. All receptors derive from a human donor in good health.

This clone appeared a single time. The rearrangement uses TRBV29-1 and TRBJ1-1; TRBD1 agrees at 8 bases. The V and J ends lost 4 bases and 6 bases, in that order; junction bases with no gene match: 13. The CDR3 runs to 15 residues. Germline V gives CDR1 SQVTM, CDR2 ANQGSEA. In DNA, the CDR3 is TGCAGCGTTGCCCCCAGGACAGGGCCGAGGCCTGAAGCTTTCTTT. Protein product: CSVAPRTGPRPEAFF.

The sample holds many counts of this clone. The rearrangement links TRBV2 to TRBJ1-4; no definite D call. Germline CDR1 SNHLY, CDR2 FYNNEI. The CDR3 loop spans 15 amino acids. V gave up 1 base and J gave up 1 base, with 7 bases separating them. The CDR3 nucleotides read TGTGCCAGCAGTGAAGAGGCGGGAACTAATGAAAAACTGTTTTTT. It codes for CASSEEAGTNEKLFF.

The chain is built from TRBV27 and TRBJ2-2; 7 bases fit TRBD1. Germline lookup yields CDR1 MNHEY and CDR2 SMNVEV (reference sequence). This CDR3 is built from 16 residues. V trimming: 8 bases; J trimming: 6 bases; junction bases outside the gene matches: 15. DNA for the CDR3: TGTGCCAGCGGTAAAAAACCTTACAGGGGAGCCGGGGAGCTGTTTTTT. It codes for CASGKKPYRGAGELFF.

The chain employs TRBV4-3 and TRBJ1-4; 7 bases align to TRBD1. The ends lost 1 base at V and 5 bases at J; junction bases unmatched: 7. Looked up from germline, CDR1 is LGHNA and CDR2 is YSLEER. The CDR3 has 16 amino acids. The CDR3 DNA sequence: TGCGCCAGCAGCCAAGGCCAGGGACAGTCAAATGAAAAACTGTTTTTT. Its translation is CASSQGQGQSNEKLFF.

The chain employs TRBV10-2 and TRBJ2-3; the D gene is possibly TRBD2 (5 bases). The CDR3 loop spans 14 amino acids. V lost 4 bases, J lost 6 bases, and 14 bases lay in between. Germline V gene lookup returns CDR1 WSHSY and CDR2 SAAADI. As DNA, the CDR3 is TGCGCCAGCAGTGGCCTAGCTGGCGGGGATACGCAGTATTTT. Amino acids: CASSGLAGGDTQYF.

J is TRBJ2-1 and V is TRBV27, with TRBD2 matching 14 bases. V lost 2 bases to trimming and J lost 1 base; unmatched junction nucleotides: 16. Germline CDR1 reads MNHEY; CDR2 reads SMNVEV (reference sequence). The CDR3 spans 22 residues. CDR3 sequence reads: CASSLMVWTSGRLDRSYNEQFF. DNA of the CDR3: TGTGCCAGCAGTTTAATGGTTTGGACTAGCGGGAGGCTGGACCGATCCTACAATGAGCAGTTCTTC.

The rearrangement links TRBV16 to TRBJ1-5; no clear D gene. Germline-derived CDR1 and CDR2 are KGHSY and FQNENV. This CDR3 spans 13 amino acids. V dropped 7 bases and J dropped 8 bases, with 15 bases sitting between them. CDR3 nucleotide sequence: TGTGCCAGCACCCCGGACTTAATCGAGCCCCAGCATTTT. This encodes CASTPDLIEPQHF.

The J gene is TRBJ2-2, the V gene TRBV18; 7 bases line up with TRBD2. Trimming removed 6 bases from V and 0 bases from J; junction bases left unmatched: 4. This CDR3 region has 15 residues. Germline values: CDR1 KGHSH, CDR2 LQKENI. CDR3 loop: CASSPSGANTGELFF. As DNA, the CDR3 is TGTGCCAGCTCCCCTAGCGGCGCGAACACCGGGGAGCTGTTTTTT.

V and J are TRBV7-9 and TRBJ2-5, with TRBD1 matching 12 bases. The CDR3 runs 17 residues. With 6 bases clipped from V and 6 bases from J, the junction kept 14 bases outside the gene matches. Germline values: CDR1 SEHNR, CDR2 FQNEAQ (reference sequence). CDR3 coding DNA: TGTGCCAGCAGATTACCACCCCGGGACAGGGGGCTAAAGACCCAGTACTTC. Its protein product is CASRLPPRDRGLKTQYF.

This sequence joins TRBV2 and TRBJ1-1; D call uncertain. The CDR3 is made up of 11 amino acids. Deletions cut 3 bases from V and 5 bases from J, with 4 bases between. Germline V gene sequence: CDR1 SNHLY, CDR2 FYNNEI. The CDR3, as DNA: TGTGCCAGCAGTGACAGAACTGAAGCTTTCTTT. Its protein is CASSDRTEAFF.

J is TRBJ1-5 and V is TRBV6-1; 9 bases align to TRBD1. V lost 6 bases and J lost 6; bases outside the gene matches: 9. This CDR3 has 15 amino acids. The germline V gene encodes CDR1 MNHNS and CDR2 SASEGT. The CDR3 spells CASRAWTGALQPQHF. The DNA of the CDR3 is TGTGCCAGCAGAGCATGGACAGGGGCGCTTCAGCCCCAGCATTTT.

The chain couples TRBV2 to TRBJ2-2; D is unresolved. This CDR3 has 15 residues. Germline V gene lookup returns CDR1 SNHLY and CDR2 FYNNEI. V lost 6 bases and J 0 bases, leaving 11 bases between the germline ends. The CDR3 region has the DNA TGTGCCAGCAGAAAAACAGTGACGAACACCGGGGAGCTGTTTTTT. This translates into CASRKTVTNTGELFF. The whole variable domain, remainder taken from reference TRBV2 and TRBJ2-2, is EPEVTQTPSHQVTQMGQEVILRCVPISNHLYFYWYRQILGQKVEFLVSFYNNEISEKSEIFDDQFSVERPDGSNFTLKIRSTKLEDSAMYFCASRKTVTNTGELFFGEGSRLTVL.

This clone appeared once. The V and J genes are TRBV2 and TRBJ1-5; possibly TRBD1 for D (5 bases). V lost 6 bases to trimming and J lost 2 bases, with 14 bases between them. Germline values: CDR1 SNHLY, CDR2 FYNNEI. The CDR3 is 15 residues long. CDR3 region: CASSPPGGGNQPQHF. DNA of the CDR3: TGTGCCAGCAGCCCTCCCGGGGGGGGCAATCAGCCCCAGCATTTT.

The rearrangement links TRBV2 to TRBJ1-5, with 8 positions matching TRBD1. This CDR3 spans 15 amino acids. The ends lost 2 bases at V and 3 bases at J; junction bases unmatched: 3. Per the germline V gene, CDR1 is SNHLY and CDR2 is FYNNEI. The CDR3 loop reads CASSELGQDNQPQHF. CDR3 nucleotide sequence: TGTGCCAGCAGTGAATTGGGACAGGACAATCAGCCCCAGCATTTT.

The CDR3 DNA is TGTGCCAGCTCACCTCAGGAGGACCAGCCCCAGCATTTT. Translating gives CASSPQEDQPQHF. V gene TRBV18 combines with J gene TRBJ1-5; the D is unclear. V dropped 3 bases and J dropped 7 bases, with 10 bases sitting between them. Germline V gene sequence: CDR1 KGHSH, CDR2 LQKENI. CDR3 size: 13 residues.

The chain couples TRBV12-5 to TRBJ2-2, with D uncertain. V was cut by 5 bases and J by 7 bases, with 8 bases left in between. This CDR3 spans 12 amino acids. Germline V lookup: CDR1 LGHNT, CDR2 FRNRAP. The CDR3 sequence is CASGLGVGELFF. The DNA for the CDR3 is TGTGCTAGTGGTCTAGGAGTCGGGGAGCTGTTTTTT. The variable domain in full, with the rest retrieved from reference TRBV12-5 and TRBJ2-2, is DARVTQTPRHKVTEMGQEVTMRCQPILGHNTVFWYRQTMMQGLELLAYFRNRAPLDDSGMPKDRFSAEMPDATLATLKIQPSEPRDSAVYFCASGLGVGELFFGEGSRLTVL.

This chain links TRBV6-4 with TRBJ1-1; 9 nucleotides line up with TRBD1. This CDR3 comprises 13 residues. V trimming: 2 bases; J trimming: 6 bases; junction bases outside the gene matches: 1. Looked up from germline, CDR1 is MRHNA and CDR2 is SNTAGT. The CDR3 loop is CASSDGDRAEAFF. CDR3 coding DNA: TGTGCCAGCAGTGACGGGGACAGGGCTGAAGCTTTCTTT.

In its sample, this clone was seen many times. The chain is built from TRBV11-2 and TRBJ1-2; 7 bases map to TRBD1. Germline V gene sequence: CDR1 SGHAT, CDR2 FQNNGV. Trimming took 5 bases from V and 3 from J; bases not matched to a gene: 3. This CDR3 has 13 residues. CDR3 sequence: CASSLTGHYGYTF. In DNA, the CDR3 is TGTGCCAGCAGCCTGACAGGGCACTATGGCTACACCTTC.

The V call is TRBV2, the J call TRBJ2-7, with D possibly being TRBD2 (6 bases). The V end lost 7 bases, the J end lost 5 bases, and 15 bases lay between the germline ends. The CDR3 runs 13 residues. The V gene's germline CDR1 is SNHLY and CDR2 FYNNEI. The CDR3 sequence is CASTRTAGHEQYF. CDR3 in DNA: TGTGCCAGCACCCGAACGGCGGGGCACGAGCAGTACTTC.

This chain links TRBV6-4 with TRBJ2-1, with D possibly matching TRBD2 (5 bases). V lost 3 bases to trimming and J lost 5 bases, with 8 bases between them. The CDR3 has 13 residues. In germline, CDR1 is MRHNA, CDR2 SNTAGT. The CDR3 reads CASSEDGNNEQFF. CDR3 in DNA: TGTGCCAGCAGTGAAGACGGGAACAATGAGCAGTTCTTC.

The rearrangement joins TRBV10-3 to TRBJ2-7; no firm D call. The CDR3 length is 14 residues. V shed 3 bases and J shed 0 bases, with 9 bases lying between them. Germline-derived CDR1 and CDR2 are ENHRY and SYGVKD. The CDR3 DNA follows: TGTGCCATCAGTGATGCCCCGAGCTCCTACGAGCAGTACTTC. Protein: CAISDAPSSYEQYF.

The rearrangement joins TRBV2 to TRBJ2-5; no reliable D call. Trimming stripped 6 bases from V and 2 bases from J, with 22 bases between. In germline, CDR1 is SNHLY, CDR2 FYNNEI. The CDR3 sequence is 17 residues long. The chain's CDR3 is CASSQIATSYSQETQYF. CDR3 nucleotides: TGTGCCAGCAGCCAAATAGCTACTTCCTACTCACAAGAGACCCAGTACTTC.

This clone came up a few times. CDR3 region: CSGRSPTIDSGELFF. The CDR3 DNA reads TGCAGCGGCCGTTCGCCGACCATAGACAGCGGGGAGCTGTTTTTT. The rearrangement uses TRBV29-1 and TRBJ2-2, with a weak D call TRBD1 (5 bases). Looked up from germline, CDR1 is SQVTM and CDR2 is ANQGSEA. The CDR3 consists of 15 residues. Trimming shortened V by 7 bases and J by 7 bases, and 22 bases separated the two germline ends.

The chain couples TRBV27 to TRBJ2-2; 8 nucleotides agree with TRBD2. V was clipped by 3 bases and J by 5 bases; unmatched bases: 5. CDR3 length: 15 residues. Per germline, CDR1 MNHEY and CDR2 SMNVEV (reference sequence). The CDR3 region has the DNA TGTGCCAGCAGTTTTGCCGGGACTAGTACCGGGGAGCTGTTTTTT. It yields the protein CASSFAGTSTGELFF.

This clone was counted once. The rearrangement links TRBV7-3 to TRBJ2-7, with TRBD1 matching 7 bases. V was pared by 5 bases and J by 3 bases, with 7 bases of the junction left unmatched. This CDR3 spans 14 amino acids. Germline lookup yields CDR1 SGHTA and CDR2 FQGTGA. Here the CDR3 DNA reads TGTGCCAGCAGCCGACAGGGACAGAACTACGAGCAGTACTTC. Protein product: CASSRQGQNYEQYF.

A note on this clone: This sample includes further DNA sequences coding for the same CDR3. V gene TRBV5-4 combines with J gene TRBJ2-7; D might be TRBD1 (6 bases). From germline, CDR1 is SGHNT and CDR2 YYREEE (reference sequence). The CDR3 contains 14 residues. Trimming removed 2 bases from V and 2 bases from J, with 11 bases in between. The CDR3 DNA follows: TGTGCCAGCAGCTTAGGTCAGGGGCCCTACGAGCAGTACTTC. Amino acid sequence: CASSLGQGPYEQYF.

This clone was seen more than once but under ten times. This rearrangement joins TRBV27 to TRBJ2-3; D might be TRBD2 (6 bases). This CDR3 comprises 15 residues. CDR1 and CDR2 from the germline V gene are MNHEY and SMNVEV (reference sequence). The V end was cut by 2 bases, the J end by 10 bases, with 19 bases between. The CDR3 bases are TGTGCCAGCAGTTTAATAGCGGCCGGCAAGTCAGCGCAGTATTTT. This translates into CASSLIAAGKSAQYF.

This clone is a singleton in its sample. The genes are TRBV4-1 and TRBJ2-1; 8 bases agree with TRBD1. The CDR3 has 14 amino acids. V was pared by 7 bases and J by 2 bases, with 4 bases of the junction left unmatched. Germline V gene lookup returns CDR1 MGHRA and CDR2 YSYEKL. In DNA form, the CDR3 reads TGCGCCAGCAAAGGACAGGGCCCCTACAATGAGCAGTTCTTC. Its translation is CASKGQGPYNEQFF.

The V gene is TRBV7-2, the J gene TRBJ2-1, with D uncertain. The CDR3 has 18 amino acids. Trimming cost V 4 bases and J 5 bases, with 24 bases left between them. Germline V CDR1 and CDR2: SGHTA, FQGNSA. The CDR3 DNA reads as TGTGCCAGCAGCTCAACCTATGGTTTGGCGGAGCTCGACAATGAGCAGTTCTTC. As protein: CASSSTYGLAELDNEQFF.

The chain recombines TRBV19 with TRBJ1-1; D remains ambiguous. V lost 5 bases and J 2 bases, leaving 6 bases between the germline ends. The germline gives CDR1 LNHDA, CDR2 SQIVND (reference sequence). The CDR3 contains 12 residues. CDR3 coding DNA: TGTGCCAGTAGTGTGCGCAACACTGAAGCTTTCTTT. Translation: CASSVRNTEAFF.

This rearrangement joins TRBV15 to TRBJ2-5; 7 bases are shared with TRBD2. CDR3 size: 16 residues. Germline assignment: CDR1 LNHNV and CDR2 YYDKDF (reference sequence). After removal of 0 bases from V and 2 bases from J, the junction contained 6 bases not matched to a gene. Here the CDR3 reads CATSRDRGGVQETQYF. In DNA form, the CDR3 reads TGTGCCACCAGCAGAGATAGGGGAGGGGTTCAAGAGACCCAGTACTTC.

The genes are TRBV10-3 and TRBJ2-7; 7 positions match TRBD2. From germline, CDR1 is ENHRY and CDR2 SYGVKD. The CDR3 consists of 14 residues. V lost 6 bases to trimming and J lost 2 bases; unmatched junction nucleotides: 7. For the CDR3, the DNA is TGTGCCATCAGGCATGACGGGACTACCTACGAGCAGTACTTC. Encoded protein: CAIRHDGTTYEQYF.